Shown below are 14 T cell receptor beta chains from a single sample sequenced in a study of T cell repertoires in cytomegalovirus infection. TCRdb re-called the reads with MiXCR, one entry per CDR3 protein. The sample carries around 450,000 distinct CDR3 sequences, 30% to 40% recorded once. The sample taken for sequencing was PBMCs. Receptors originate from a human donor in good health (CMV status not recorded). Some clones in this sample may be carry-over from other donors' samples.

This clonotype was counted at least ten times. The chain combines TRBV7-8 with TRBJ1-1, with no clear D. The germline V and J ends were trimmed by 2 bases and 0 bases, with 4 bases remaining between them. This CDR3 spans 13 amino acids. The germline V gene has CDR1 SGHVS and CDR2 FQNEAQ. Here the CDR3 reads CASSLSLNTEAFF. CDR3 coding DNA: TGTGCCAGCAGCTTATCTTTGAACACTGAAGCTTTCTTT.

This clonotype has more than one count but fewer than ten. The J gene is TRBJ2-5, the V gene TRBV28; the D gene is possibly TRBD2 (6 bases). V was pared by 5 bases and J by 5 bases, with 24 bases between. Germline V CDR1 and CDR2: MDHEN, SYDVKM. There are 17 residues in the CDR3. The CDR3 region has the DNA TGTGCCAGCAGTCTGCTAGGATGGGCGGGGATGGGGGAGACCCAGTACTTC. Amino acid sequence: CASSLLGWAGMGETQYF.

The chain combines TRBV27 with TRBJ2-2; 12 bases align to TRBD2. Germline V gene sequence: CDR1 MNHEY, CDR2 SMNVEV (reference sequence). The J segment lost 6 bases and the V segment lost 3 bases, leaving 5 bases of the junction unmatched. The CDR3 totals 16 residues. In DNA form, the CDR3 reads TGTGCCAGCAGTTTCCGACTAGCGGGAGTTGCCGGGGAGCTGTTTTTT. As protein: CASSFRLAGVAGELFF.

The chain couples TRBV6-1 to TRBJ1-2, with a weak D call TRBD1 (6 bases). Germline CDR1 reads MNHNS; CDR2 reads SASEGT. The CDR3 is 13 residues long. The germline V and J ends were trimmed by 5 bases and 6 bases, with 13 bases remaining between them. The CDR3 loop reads CASSYLGGDGYTF. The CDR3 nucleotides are TGTGCCAGCAGTTACCTAGGGGGTGATGGCTACACCTTC.

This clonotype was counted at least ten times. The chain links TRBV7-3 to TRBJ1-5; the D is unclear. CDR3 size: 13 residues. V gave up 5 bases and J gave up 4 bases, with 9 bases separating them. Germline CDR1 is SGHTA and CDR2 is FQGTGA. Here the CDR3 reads CASSLDQNQPQHF. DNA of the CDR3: TGTGCCAGCAGCCTCGATCAGAATCAGCCCCAGCATTTT.

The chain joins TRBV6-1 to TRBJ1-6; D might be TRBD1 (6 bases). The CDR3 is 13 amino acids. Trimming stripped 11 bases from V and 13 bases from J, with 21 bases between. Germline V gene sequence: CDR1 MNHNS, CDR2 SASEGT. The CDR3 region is CACQPQRQEPLHF. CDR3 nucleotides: TGTGCCTGCCAACCACAGCGACAGGAGCCCCTCCACTTT.

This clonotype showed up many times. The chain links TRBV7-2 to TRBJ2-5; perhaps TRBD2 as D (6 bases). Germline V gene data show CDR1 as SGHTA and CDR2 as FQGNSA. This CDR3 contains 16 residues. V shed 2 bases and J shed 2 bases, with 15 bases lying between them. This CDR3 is CASSLRPWREQETQYF. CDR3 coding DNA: TGTGCCAGCAGCTTAAGGCCCTGGAGGGAACAAGAGACCCAGTACTTC.

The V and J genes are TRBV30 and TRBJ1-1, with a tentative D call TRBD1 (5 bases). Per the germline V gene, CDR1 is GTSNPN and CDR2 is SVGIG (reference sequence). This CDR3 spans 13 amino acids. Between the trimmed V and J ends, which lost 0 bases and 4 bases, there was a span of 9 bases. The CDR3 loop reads CAWSVGRGTEAFF. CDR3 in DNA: TGTGCCTGGAGTGTAGGAAGGGGCACTGAAGCTTTCTTT. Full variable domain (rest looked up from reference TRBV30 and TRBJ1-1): SQTIHQWPATLVQPVGSPLSLECTVEGTSNPNLYWYRQAAGRGLQLLFYSVGIGQISSEVPQNLSASRPQDRQFILSSKKLLLSDSGFYLCAWSVGRGTEAFFGQGTRLTVV.

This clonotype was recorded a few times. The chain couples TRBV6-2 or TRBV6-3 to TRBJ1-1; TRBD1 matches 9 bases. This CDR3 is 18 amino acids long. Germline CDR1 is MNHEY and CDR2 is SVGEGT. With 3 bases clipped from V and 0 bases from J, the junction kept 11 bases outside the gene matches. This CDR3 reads CASSYSRDRVTMNTEAFF. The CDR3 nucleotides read TGTGCCAGCAGTTATTCCCGGGACAGGGTGACGATGAACACTGAAGCTTTCTTT.

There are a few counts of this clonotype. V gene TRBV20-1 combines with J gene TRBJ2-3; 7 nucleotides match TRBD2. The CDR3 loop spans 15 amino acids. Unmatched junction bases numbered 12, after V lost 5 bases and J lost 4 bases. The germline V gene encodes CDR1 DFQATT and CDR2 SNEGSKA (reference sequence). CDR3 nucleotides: TGCAGTGCTCGGCCGTGGACTAGATTAGCAGATACGCAGTATTTT. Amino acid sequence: CSARPWTRLADTQYF.

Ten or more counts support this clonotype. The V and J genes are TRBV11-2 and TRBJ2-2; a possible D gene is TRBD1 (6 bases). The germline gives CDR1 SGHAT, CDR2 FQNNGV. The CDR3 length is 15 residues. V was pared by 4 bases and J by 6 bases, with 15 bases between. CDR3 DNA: TGTGCCAGCAGCTCAACGAACAGGGTGTCCGGGGAGCTGTTTTTT. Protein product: CASSSTNRVSGELFF.

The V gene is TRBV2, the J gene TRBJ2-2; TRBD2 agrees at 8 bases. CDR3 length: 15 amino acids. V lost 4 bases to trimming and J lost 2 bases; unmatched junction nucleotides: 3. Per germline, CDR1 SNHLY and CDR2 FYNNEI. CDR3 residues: CASSGLATNTGELFF. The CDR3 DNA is TGTGCCAGCAGTGGACTAGCGACAAACACCGGGGAGCTGTTTTTT.

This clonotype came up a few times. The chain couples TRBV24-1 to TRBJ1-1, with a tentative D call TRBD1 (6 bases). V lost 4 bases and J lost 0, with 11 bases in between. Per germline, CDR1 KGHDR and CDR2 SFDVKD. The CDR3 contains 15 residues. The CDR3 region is CATSETGNLNTEAFF. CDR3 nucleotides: TGTGCCACCAGTGAAACAGGGAATCTGAACACTGAAGCTTTCTTT.

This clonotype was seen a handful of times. The CDR3 sequence is CASSPSGGMNTEAFF. DNA of the CDR3: TGCGCCAGCAGCCCGAGCGGGGGCATGAACACTGAAGCTTTCTTT. V and J are TRBV5-1 and TRBJ1-1; D may be TRBD1 (6 bases). CDR3 length: 15 amino acids. Trimming stripped 4 bases from V and 0 bases from J, with 13 bases between. Per germline, CDR1 SGHRS and CDR2 YFSETQ.